The following is a TCR beta chain sequence with its context. The antigen is unknown. Original handling: ImmunoSEQ output lacked quality scores and full-length reads, limiting matched filtering. Clones were sequenced by immunoSEQ multiplex PCR, and TCRdb holds only the in-frame ones, with some missing. The V and J calls and clone size come from that table; D and trimming were worked out from the DNA. The repertoire includes over a million clones, around 78% of them detected once, and approximately 0.56% sits in the top ten. This record comes from a study of shared clonotypes between healthy human individuals. Findings and limits, study-wide: Several donors held approximately 4.6% of naive CD4 clonotypes in common. Estimated richness was generally greater in naive than memory subsets.

Sequenced material: memory CD4+ T cells from PBMCs. Subset described: CD45RA-negative fraction. The receptor's source is a man younger than 35 in good health. Some clones in this sample may be carry-over from other donors' samples.

The CDR3 is CASSPPGARGTEAFF. CDR3 coding DNA: TGTGCCAGCAGCCCCCCTGGAGCCCGTGGGACTGAAGCTTTCTTT. The chain employs TRBV7-9 and TRBJ1-1; D is unresolved. The CDR3 contains 15 residues. V was clipped by 5 bases and J by 5 bases, with 18 bases between them. Per germline, CDR1 SEHNR and CDR2 FQNEAQ (reference sequence). The full variable domain, with the rest looked up from reference TRBV7-9 and TRBJ1-1, is DTGVSQNPRHKITKRGQNVTFRCDPISEHNRLYWYRQTLGQGPEFLTYFQNEAQLEKSRLLSDRFSAERPKGSFSTLEIQRTEQGDSAMYLCASSPPGARGTEAFFGQGTRLTVV.